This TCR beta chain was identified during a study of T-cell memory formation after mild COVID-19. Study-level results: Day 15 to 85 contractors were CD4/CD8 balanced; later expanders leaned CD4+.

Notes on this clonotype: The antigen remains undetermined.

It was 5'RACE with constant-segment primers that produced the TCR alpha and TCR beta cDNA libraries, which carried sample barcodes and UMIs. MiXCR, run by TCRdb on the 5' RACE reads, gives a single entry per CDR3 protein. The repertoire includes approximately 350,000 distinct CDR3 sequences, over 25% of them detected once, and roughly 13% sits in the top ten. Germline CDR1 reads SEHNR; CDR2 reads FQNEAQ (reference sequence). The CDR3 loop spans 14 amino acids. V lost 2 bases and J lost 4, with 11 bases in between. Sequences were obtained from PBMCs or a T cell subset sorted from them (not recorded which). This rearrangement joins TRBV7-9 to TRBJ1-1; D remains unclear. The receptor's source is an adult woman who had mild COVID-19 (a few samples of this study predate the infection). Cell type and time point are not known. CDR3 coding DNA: TGTGCCAGCAGCTTATCCGACGTTGGCACTGAAGCTTTCTTT. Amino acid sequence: CASSLSDVGTEAFF.